This is a list of T cell receptor beta chains from one sample in a study of cytomegalovirus exposure and HLA in healthy donors. Assay: immunoSEQ multiplex PCR; the TCRdb copy retains only in-frame clones and omits some. The sample comprises approximately 180,000 clones, more than 85% of which are singletons, and more than 1.5% rests with the top ten. Sequencing used PBMCs. All receptors derive from a woman between 18 and 29 years old in good health and CMV-seronegative. Each CDR3 is given without its conserved first and last residue.

>TRBV10-3|TRBJ1-3
AISDRGPFSGNTIY
>TRBV27|TRBJ2-1
ASSLTNSAEQF
>TRBV27|TRBJ1-6
ASSSGTGVLPLH
>TRBV6-6|TRBJ2-7
ASSYSAGRWEQY
>TRBV9|TRBJ2-5
ASSVAGPGETQY
>TRBV5-1|TRBJ2-1
ASSWQGKQF
>TRBV18|TRBJ2-5
ASSPLVREETQY
>TRBV6-5|TRBJ1-4
ASSYGEPRGEKLF
>TRBV2|TRBJ2-7
ASREPGRNEQY
>TRBV7-9|TRBJ1-1
ASRAKGGTEAF
>TRBV19|TRBJ2-2
ASTPAGGLTGELF
>TRBV9|TRBJ2-1
ASSVVGSSHEQF
>TRBV28|TRBJ1-6
ASSPGTGASPLH
>TRBV5-1|TRBJ1-2
ASSYSTGTLANYGYT
>TRBV5-1|TRBJ2-5
ASSLTGGSETQY
>TRBV4-1|TRBJ2-7
ASSQQKPGTSGGNYEQY
>TRBV7-6|TRBJ2-5
ASSLVWDSGTQY
>TRBV6-5|TRBJ2-7
ASSAKGGSPTKQY
>TRBV6-5|TRBJ1-4
ASSLTGSEKLF
>TRBV5-1|TRBJ2-3
ASSLGDRGSTDTQY
>TRBV11-3|TRBJ2-3
ASSPRDSWSTDTQY
>TRBV28|TRBJ2-7
ASSFRDRGLEQY
>TRBV7-3|TRBJ1-6
ASSSGQGNSPLH
>TRBV5-1|TRBJ1-4
ASSSVDRAGGEKLF
>TRBV2|TRBJ2-5
ASCGRARETQY
>TRBV2|.
ASSGTLYSYEQY
>TRBV4-1|TRBJ2-7
ASSQGDRGYEQY
>TRBV7-2|TRBJ1-4
ASSFLLPGQVNEKLF
>TRBV27|TRBJ1-6
ASSSPTGRTPLH
>TRBV4-3|TRBJ2-2
ASSQDVPGDTGELF
>TRBV19|TRBJ1-2
ASSGSGQIYGYT
>TRBV7-2|TRBJ2-5
ASSLGDGGGTQY
>TRBV5-1|TRBJ1-1
ASSSSTGLPEAF
>TRBV9|TRBJ2-3
ASSVGGGENTQY
>TRBV18|TRBJ2-3
ASSPRLKNTQY
>TRBV2|TRBJ2-3
ASKTGVTDTQY
>TRBV6-5|TRBJ1-2
ASSYQGGGYT
>TRBV18|TRBJ2-6
ASSPTPSQGADGANVLT
>TRBV7-9|TRBJ1-1
ASKGREDTEAF
>TRBV19|TRBJ1-5
ASSWEQVSNQPQH
>TRBV28|TRBJ2-3
ASSLAAGQGTDTQY
>TRBV5-4|TRBJ2-7
ASSSRSGPTYEQY
>TRBV27|TRBJ2-1
ASRTPYNEQF
>TRBV9|TRBJ2-2
ASSLQGAKGELF
>TRBV10-3|TRBJ2-3
AINRGTDTQY
>TRBV2|TRBJ2-3
ASSEGGGSTDTQY
>TRBV30|TRBJ1-6
AWSFVERYNSPLH
>TRBV6-5|TRBJ1-5
ASSGTGNQPQH
>TRBV2|TRBJ2-1
ASSEPGGLTNEQF
>TRBV5-6|TRBJ1-2
ASNPRPFLRGYT